The present entry profiles one T cell receptor (beta chain) with its context. Germline loops: CDR1 MNHEY, CDR2 SMNVEV (reference sequence). V dropped 1 base and J dropped 2; count of bases not matched to a gene: 8. The CDR3 runs to 16 residues. The authors' processing: From reference gene primer amplification, estimates of nucleated cell counts were derived. Data came from immunoSEQ multiplex PCR; TCRdb stores just in-frame clones and leaves some out. D and trimming were read from the DNA, whereas the V and J calls and clone size are those reported in that table. The sample shows 150,000 to 200,000 clones, 88% of them seen only once. This entry is derived from a study of blood T cell repertoires in COVID-19. Study-level background: Acute and convalescent COVID-19 samples came from the United States, Italy and Spain. PBMCs, B-cell-depleted T cells, or T cells provided the cDNA or gDNA that made up the material.

The chain combines TRBV27 with TRBJ2-7; 7 bases align to TRBD1. The sample comprised peripheral blood. The sequence came from a human donor in a cohort sampled during active COVID-19. The CDR3 sequence: CASSLLVTGPTYEQYF. CDR3 coding DNA: TGTGCCAGCAGTTTATTAGTGACAGGGCCAACCTACGAGCAGTACTTC.